The 19 T cell receptor beta chains listed next were all sequenced from one sample in a study of a mutant IDH1 vaccine in newly diagnosed glioma (dated by TCRdb to 2020 to 2022). Per the publication, the time point label means: week 23, last vaccination. Each vaccine dose, consisting of 300 ug of a 20-mer mutant IDH1 peptide in Montanide, was administered subcutaneously with topical imiquimod. To prepare the library, the immunoSEQ multiplex PCR assay was applied. TCRdb took over this immuneACCESS table, retaining in-frame rearrangements with V and J assigned. Such tables are incomplete; in checked studies, under half of the missing clones stem from an unresolved V gene, and the remainder is unexplained. For this sample there are tens of thousands of clones; roughly 80% appear just once. The ten largest clones take up 5.1% of the sample. These TCRs are of unknown antigen specificity. The material sequenced was PBMCs, taken from a glioma patient whose treatment included an IDH1 peptide vaccine. These receptors came from a man aged 40-49 years with glioma.

This chain uses TRBV9 with TRBJ1-3; D is ambiguous. The germline V gene has CDR1 SGDLS and CDR2 YYNGEE. The CDR3 loop spans 14 amino acids. Trimming removed 3 bases from V and 3 bases from J, with 10 bases in between. The CDR3 DNA follows: TGTGCCAGCAGCGCCGGGTTAAATGGAAACACCATATATTTT. This encodes CASSAGLNGNTIYF.

The V call is TRBV7-2, the J call TRBJ2-2; 11 bases are shared with TRBD2. The V and J ends lost 5 bases and 5 bases, in that order; junction bases with no gene match: 1. CDR1 is SGHTA and CDR2 is FQGNSA in the germline V gene. The CDR3 loop spans 14 amino acids. This CDR3 reads CASSRTSGTGELFF. The CDR3 DNA follows: TGTGCCAGCAGCCGGACTAGCGGGACCGGGGAGCTGTTTTTT.

This chain links TRBV5-1 with TRBJ1-2; D is possibly TRBD1 (6 bases). Trimming shortened V by 2 bases and J by 2 bases, and 13 bases separated the two germline ends. The germline gives CDR1 SGHRS, CDR2 YFSETQ. CDR3 length: 15 amino acids. The CDR3 DNA is TGCGCCAGCAGCTTACAGGGCTCCTCGAACTATGGCTACACCTTC. Its protein is CASSLQGSSNYGYTF.

CDR3 in amino acids: CASSLGHGEGWTQYF. The CDR3 DNA is TGTGCCAGCAGTCTGGGACACGGAGAAGGTTGGACCCAGTACTTC. This sequence joins TRBV6-5 and TRBJ2-5; a possible D gene is TRBD1 (6 bases). The CDR3 length is 15 residues. Germline CDR1 MNHEY, CDR2 SVGAGI. V lost 5 bases, J lost 7 bases, and 20 bases lay in between.

The count of this clone is one. J is TRBJ1-5 and V is TRBV5-1, with D hard to call. Trimming took 1 base from V and 3 from J, leaving 14 bases between them. CDR1 SGHRS and CDR2 YFSETQ come from the germline V gene. The CDR3 sequence is 16 residues long. The CDR3 here is CASSLPRTYPNQPQHF. The CDR3 bases are TGCGCCAGCAGCTTGCCCCGGACTTATCCCAATCAGCCCCAGCATTTT. The full variable domain, rest sourced from reference TRBV5-1 and TRBJ1-5, is KAGVTQTPRYLIKTRGQQVTLSCSPISGHRSVSWYQQTPGQGLQFLFEYFSETQRNKGNFPGRFSGRQFSNSRSEMNVSTLELGDSALYLCASSLPRTYPNQPQHFGDGTRLSIL.

This clone was detected only once. The chain uses TRBV5-4 and TRBJ2-2, with D tentatively TRBD1 (5 bases). CDR3 length: 14 residues. Germline values: CDR1 SGHNT, CDR2 YYREEE (reference sequence). Trimming removed 4 bases at V and 5 bases at J, with 12 bases between. The CDR3 reads CASSGKQVTGELFF. CDR3 nucleotide sequence: TGTGCCAGCAGCGGAAAACAGGTTACCGGGGAGCTGTTTTTT.

This clone was recorded once. The chain couples TRBV9 to TRBJ1-2; 8 positions match TRBD1. Germline V gene sequence: CDR1 SGDLS, CDR2 YYNGEE. The CDR3 length is 15 residues. Trimming removed 3 bases from V and 4 bases from J; junction bases left unmatched: 8. The CDR3: CASSGFRGLGYGYTF. Here the CDR3 DNA reads TGTGCCAGCAGCGGATTCAGGGGGCTGGGCTATGGCTACACCTTC.

V usage is TRBV27 and J usage is TRBJ1-6; tentatively, D is TRBD1 (6 bases). The germline V gene encodes CDR1 MNHEY and CDR2 SMNVEV (reference sequence). Trimming removed 1 base from V and 10 bases from J, with 14 bases in between. This CDR3 spans 15 amino acids. The CDR3 DNA reads as TGTGCCAGCAGTTTATTTCTGGGGGCCAGCTCACCCCTCCACTTT. It is translated as CASSLFLGASSPLHF.

The chain is built from TRBV2 and TRBJ1-4; D remains unclear. The CDR3 covers 12 residues. Trimming took 4 bases from V and 6 from J, leaving 6 bases between them. Germline V gives CDR1 SNHLY, CDR2 FYNNEI. In nucleotides, the CDR3 is TGTGCCAGCAGTGGTGGCGATGAAAAACTGTTTTTT. Protein sequence: CASSGGDEKLFF.

V usage is TRBV7-6 and J usage is TRBJ2-7; the match to TRBD2 covers 11 bases. The CDR3 runs 14 residues. V shed 4 bases, J shed 6 bases, and the junction held 5 bases outside the gene matches. The germline gives CDR1 SGHVS, CDR2 FNYEAQ. CDR3 nucleotide sequence: TGTGCCAGCAGCTCCCTAGCGGGAGGAGGCGAGCAGTACTTC. Amino acid sequence: CASSSLAGGGEQYF.

V usage is TRBV19 and J usage is TRBJ1-2; D is undetermined. V gave up 7 bases and J gave up 8 bases, with 14 bases separating them. The CDR3 length is 12 residues. The germline CDR1 and CDR2 sequences are LNHDA and SQIVND (reference sequence). As DNA, the CDR3 is TGTGCCAGTAATCGAGGGATAGAAGGCTACACCTTC. Encoded protein: CASNRGIEGYTF.

The chain combines TRBV29-1 with TRBJ2-6, with 9 bases lining up with TRBD1. Germline-derived CDR1 and CDR2 are SQVTM and ANQGSEA. Losses at the gene ends were 6 bases for V and 3 bases for J; bases not matched to a gene: 6. The CDR3 sequence is 15 residues long. As DNA, the CDR3 is TGCAGCGTCCACTACAGGGGGCATGGGGCCAACGTCCTGACTTTC. The encoded protein is CSVHYRGHGANVLTF. Based on the CDR3 plus reference TRBV29-1 and TRBJ2-6, the full variable domain is SAVISQKPSRDICQRGTSLTIQCQVDSQVTMMFWYRQQPGQSLTLIATANQGSEATYESGFVIDKFPISRPNLTFSTLTVSNMSPEDSSIYLCSVHYRGHGANVLTFGAGSRLTVL.

This chain joins TRBV5-6 and TRBJ2-1; 14 nucleotides agree with TRBD2. Per the germline V gene, CDR1 is SGHDT and CDR2 is YYEEEE. With V trimmed by 0 bases and J by 5 bases, 1 base remained unmatched. The CDR3 consists of 16 residues. DNA of the CDR3: TGTGCCAGCAGCTTGGTGGGACTAGCGGGGGACAATGAGCAGTTCTTC. It translates to CASSLVGLAGDNEQFF.

The genes are TRBV5-6 and TRBJ2-1, with 7 nucleotides matching TRBD2. J lost 6 bases, V lost 3 bases, and 9 bases had no gene match. The CDR3 is 15 residues long. The germline gives CDR1 SGHDT, CDR2 YYEEEE. In nucleotides, the CDR3 is TGTGCCAGCAGCTCCCCTCTGACTAGCCGCAATGAGCAGTTCTTC. Protein product: CASSSPLTSRNEQFF.

V gene TRBV27 combines with J gene TRBJ1-6; D gene unclear. V was shortened by 1 base and J by 10 bases, with 8 bases between the two germline ends. CDR3 length: 13 amino acids. CDR1 and CDR2 (germline): MNHEY, SMNVEV (reference sequence). As DNA, the CDR3 is TGTGCCAGCAGTTTATTAAGTGCGTCACCCCTCCACTTT. Its translation: CASSLLSASPLHF.

This clone was found once. This chain connects TRBV15 to TRBJ2-2; TRBD2 matches at 10 bases. The V gene end was trimmed by 6 bases and the J gene end by 3 bases; junction bases not matched to a gene: 4. This CDR3 is 15 amino acids long. Germline CDR1 is LNHNV and CDR2 is YYDKDF (reference sequence). The CDR3 DNA sequence: TGTGCCACCAGTCCTAGCGGGAGTGACACCGGGGAGCTGTTTTTT. Protein: CATSPSGSDTGELFF.

The gene calls are TRBV2 and TRBJ2-7, with TRBD2 identical over 12 bases. The germline CDR1 and CDR2 sequences are SNHLY and FYNNEI. Unmatched junction bases numbered 1, after V lost 4 bases and J lost 6 bases. The CDR3 contains 13 residues. CDR3 nucleotide sequence: TGTGCCAGCAGTGGACTAGCGGGGGTCGAGCAGTACTTC. This sequence encodes CASSGLAGVEQYF.

The V gene is TRBV18, the J gene TRBJ2-7, with TRBD2 as a possible D gene (6 bases). CDR1 is KGHSH and CDR2 is LQKENI in the germline V gene. The V end lost 6 bases, the J end lost 12 bases, and 18 bases lay between the germline ends. This CDR3 has 12 amino acids. The CDR3 nucleotides are TGTGCCAGCTCTCGGGACTCCCAGTCGGCGTACTTC. Translation: CASSRDSQSAYF.

This chain links TRBV4-3 with TRBJ1-2, with D unresolved. Trimming took off 4 bases at V and 0 bases at J, with 15 bases between the two ends. Germline V gene lookup returns CDR1 LGHNA and CDR2 YSLEER. The CDR3 is 16 amino acids. The CDR3 DNA sequence: TGCGCCAGCAGCCCGGTTCTTGCCAGGCCTAACTATGGCTACACCTTC. This codes for CASSPVLARPNYGYTF.